This TCR beta chain was documented in a study of T cell repertoires in cytomegalovirus infection. Study-wide context: Shared public TCR beta signatures pointed to both CMV infection and a matching HLA type.

Via MiXCR, TCRdb re-called the reads, giving one row per CDR3 protein. The sample consists of some 200,000 distinct CDR3 sequences, approximately 19% of them appearing once. The junction had 6 bases not matched to a gene; V was cut back by 3 bases and J by 7 bases. Germline V gives CDR1 SEHNR, CDR2 FQNEAQ (reference sequence). CDR3 size: 14 residues. The chain employs TRBV7-9 and TRBJ2-1; 7 nucleotides match TRBD2. This sequence originates from a human donor in good health (CMV status not recorded). Some clones in this sample may be carry-over from other donors' samples. The sample was PBMCs. In DNA, the CDR3 is TGTGCCAGCAGCTTGCTGGGGAGGGCAAATGAGCAGTTCTTC. Amino acid sequence: CASSLLGRANEQFF.